The text below deals with one T cell receptor beta chain. This entry comes from a study of blood T cell repertoires in COVID-19. For the study at large: Sites in the United States, Italy and Spain provided acute and convalescent COVID-19 samples. Sources were T cells, B-cell-depleted T cells, or PBMCs; the material itself was cDNA or gDNA.

In the source study's methods: Amplification with reference gene primers provided the estimates of nucleated cell counts. The repertoire was sequenced with immunoSEQ multiplex PCR; TCRdb's copy has only in-frame clones and lacks some. Clone size and V and J calls were adopted from that table, with D and trimming inferred from the DNA. Among tens of thousands of clones listed, around 80% were seen once. CDR3 length equals 13 residues. The ends were cut back, 7 bases at V and 7 bases at J, with 11 bases in the middle. The rearrangement links TRBV12-3 or TRBV12-4 to TRBJ1-6; a possible D gene is TRBD1 (6 bases). Material for sequencing was peripheral blood. The source of this sequence is a man of 80 years or more with active or convalescent COVID-19. In nucleotides, the CDR3 is TGTGCCAGCAACAGCGGGACAAATTCACCCCTCCACTTT. Protein: CASNSGTNSPLHF.